Following are 18 T cell receptor beta chains from one sample sequenced in a study of identical twins. Each CDR3 protein is one row after TCRdb ran MiXCR on the 5' RACE reads. The repertoire holds 1.5 million to 2 million distinct CDR3 sequences, with less than 35% as singletons. Sequenced material: cord blood. Receptors originate from a newborn girl in good health.

In this sample, this clonotype turned up a few times. This chain joins TRBV25-1 and TRBJ2-7, with 9 bases matching TRBD2. Trimming removed 2 bases from V and 4 bases from J; junction bases left unmatched: 12. In germline, CDR1 is MGHDK, CDR2 SYGVNS. The length of the CDR3 is 17 residues. The CDR3 loop reads CASSEIPVAGAEYEQYF. Written as DNA, the CDR3 is TGTGCCAGCAGTGAAATACCCGTAGCGGGAGCGGAGTACGAGCAGTACTTC.

The V gene is TRBV11-2, the J gene TRBJ2-1; perhaps TRBD1 as D (6 bases). Trimming removed 2 bases from V and 10 bases from J, with 21 bases in between. This CDR3 is built from 16 residues. In germline, CDR1 is SGHAT, CDR2 FQNNGV. The chain's CDR3 is CASSLSVGALPAEQFF. The CDR3 DNA reads TGTGCCAGCAGCTTAAGTGTGGGGGCTCTCCCCGCCGAGCAGTTCTTC. Variable domain in full (rest from reference TRBV11-2 and TRBJ2-1): EAGVAQSPRYKIIEKRQSVAFWCNPISGHATLYWYQQILGQGPKLLIQFQNNGVVDDSQLPKDRFSAERLKGVDSTLKIQPAKLEDSAVYLCASSLSVGALPAEQFFGPGTRLTVL.

A remark on this clonotype: A much bigger clone sits one base away, suggesting this may be a read error. This chain joins TRBV10-3 and TRBJ1-2; D is undetermined. CDR1 and CDR2 from the germline V gene are ENHRY and SYGVKD. The CDR3 has 15 amino acids. The V end lost 8 bases, the J end lost 0 bases, and 16 bases lay between the germline ends. CDR3 amino acids: CAIASDPPSNYGYTF. Here the CDR3 DNA reads TGTGCCATCGCCTCGGATCCACCGTCTAACTATGGCTACACCTTC.

The sample holds a few counts of this clonotype. This rearrangement joins TRBV18 to TRBJ2-1, with TRBD2 matching over 9 bases. The CDR3 runs 13 residues. Germline CDR1 and CDR2: KGHSH and LQKENI. J lost 8 bases, V lost 3 bases, and 2 bases had no gene match. The CDR3 sequence is CASSPGTSYEQFF. The CDR3 nucleotides are TGTGCCAGCTCACCCGGGACTAGCTATGAGCAGTTCTTC.

This clonotype was counted between two and nine times. V gene TRBV5-4 combines with J gene TRBJ2-5; perhaps D is TRBD1 or TRBD2 (5 bases each). This CDR3 is 15 amino acids long. The ends were cut back, 1 base at V and 0 bases at J, with 10 bases in the middle. Germline values: CDR1 SGHNT, CDR2 YYREEE (reference sequence). The CDR3 reads CASSLPGAHQETQYF. DNA of the CDR3: TGTGCCAGCAGCTTGCCCGGGGCCCACCAAGAGACCCAGTACTTC.

The rearrangement links TRBV5-1 to TRBJ2-1; 10 bases are a match to TRBD2. Per the germline V gene, CDR1 is SGHRS and CDR2 is YFSETQ. The CDR3 runs 16 residues. The J segment lost 7 bases and the V segment lost 3 bases, leaving 10 bases of the junction unmatched. CDR3 region: CASSSRALAGVNEQFF. As DNA, the CDR3 is TGCGCCAGCAGCTCCCGGGCGCTAGCGGGAGTTAATGAGCAGTTCTTC.

This clonotype was picked up a small number of times. J is TRBJ1-5 and V is TRBV2, with 8 positions matching TRBD1. V dropped 7 bases and J dropped 3; count of bases not matched to a gene: 5. The length of the CDR3 is 14 residues. Germline CDR1 reads SNHLY; CDR2 reads FYNNEI. The CDR3 loop reads CASTLDRANQPQHF. CDR3 sequence (DNA): TGTGCCAGCACTCTGGACAGGGCCAATCAGCCCCAGCATTTT.

CDR3 nucleotides: TGTGCCAGCAGTTTATGGCAGGTTTTGGGCTACGAGCAGTACTTC. It specifies CASSLWQVLGYEQYF. V and J are TRBV28 and TRBJ2-7, with D unclear. CDR3 length: 15 amino acids. V gave up 0 bases and J gave up 3 bases, with 12 bases separating them. Germline V gene data show CDR1 as MDHEN and CDR2 as SYDVKM.

V gene TRBV27 combines with J gene TRBJ2-3; D is possibly TRBD2 (6 bases). V was cut by 2 bases and J by 0 bases, with 12 bases left in between. This CDR3 region has 16 residues. Per germline, CDR1 MNHEY and CDR2 SMNVEV (reference sequence). CDR3 bases: TGTGCCAGCAGTTTAGCGGGACTCATTAGCACAGATACGCAGTATTTT. This gives the protein CASSLAGLISTDTQYF.

This clonotype was recorded at least ten times. This chain links TRBV28 with TRBJ2-7; perhaps TRBD1 as D (6 bases). The CDR3 totals 15 residues. The V end lost 6 bases, the J end lost 0 bases, and 15 bases lay between the germline ends. Germline assignment: CDR1 MDHEN and CDR2 SYDVKM. In DNA form, the CDR3 reads TGTGCCAGCAGCAACAGGGCCTTAGTCTCCTACGAGCAGTACTTC. This sequence encodes CASSNRALVSYEQYF.

CDR3 amino acids: CASSLWGTGNNEQFF. CDR3 nucleotide sequence: TGTGCCAGCAGTTTATGGGGGACAGGGAACAATGAGCAGTTCTTC. This chain joins TRBV28 and TRBJ2-1; TRBD1 matches 9 bases. V lost 0 bases to trimming and J lost 5 bases; unmatched junction nucleotides: 2. The CDR3 spans 15 residues. Germline CDR1 reads MDHEN; CDR2 reads SYDVKM.

The V gene is TRBV3-1, the J gene TRBJ2-5; TRBD2 might be the D (6 bases). CDR1 LGHDT and CDR2 YNNKEL come from the germline V gene (reference sequence). The CDR3 has 15 residues. V lost 0 bases and J 1 base, leaving 9 bases between the germline ends. The DNA for the CDR3 is TGTGCCAGCAGCCAAGAGGCGGGGAGCCAAGAGACCCAGTACTTC. As protein: CASSQEAGSQETQYF.

The genes are TRBV20-1 and TRBJ1-2; TRBD1 matches 7 bases. The CDR3 consists of 13 residues. The V segment lost 3 bases and the J segment 4 bases; nucleotides outside the gene matches: 5. The germline V gene has CDR1 DFQATT and CDR2 SNEGSKA (reference sequence). The CDR3 DNA sequence: TGCAGTGCTAGGACAGGGCGGACCTATGGCTACACCTTC. It codes for CSARTGRTYGYTF.

The chain uses TRBV13 and TRBJ1-2; no firm D call. This CDR3 is built from 14 residues. Looked up from germline, CDR1 is PRHDT and CDR2 is FYEKMQ (reference sequence). V was trimmed by 0 bases and J by 8 bases, leaving 13 bases between them. CDR3 amino acids: CASSLGFPPEGYTF. CDR3 bases: TGTGCCAGCAGCTTAGGGTTCCCCCCCGAGGGCTACACCTTC.

Concerning this clonotype: Without the conserved terminal phenylalanine or tryptophan, this CDR3 likely stems from a read error. V is TRBV15 and J is TRBJ2-3; the D gene could be TRBD1 or TRBD2 (5 bases each). The CDR3 totals 11 residues. V was clipped by 5 bases and J by 8 bases, with 8 bases between them. Germline values: CDR1 LNHNV, CDR2 YYDKDF (reference sequence). The CDR3 spells CATSGGSTQYI. For the CDR3, the DNA is TGTGCCACCAGCGGGGGATCTACGCAGTATATT.

This clonotype was detected only a few times. CDR3 residues: CASSLASQPAYF. For the CDR3, the DNA is TGCGCCAGCAGCTTGGCATCACAGCCGGCGTATTTT. The V call is TRBV5-1, the J call TRBJ2-3; D call uncertain. V lost 0 bases and J lost 14, with 13 bases in between. The germline CDR1 and CDR2 sequences are SGHRS and YFSETQ. The CDR3 runs 12 residues.

The chain couples TRBV28 to TRBJ2-5, with D hard to call. Germline CDR1 MDHEN, CDR2 SYDVKM. CDR3 size: 13 residues. V gave up 3 bases and J gave up 1 base, with 6 bases separating them. The CDR3 protein is CASSFLSQETQYF. The CDR3 DNA is TGTGCCAGCAGTTTCTTGTCCCAAGAGACCCAGTACTTC.

This clonotype occurred many times. The gene calls are TRBV4-2 and TRBJ2-4, with D unclear. Germline V gene data show CDR1 as LGHNA and CDR2 as YNFKEQ. The CDR3 runs 14 residues. Trimming pared 1 base from V and 2 bases from J, leaving 6 bases between. The CDR3 sequence: CASSQGGTKNIQYF. The DNA for the CDR3 is TGTGCCAGCAGCCAAGGCGGCACCAAAAACATTCAGTACTTC.